This T cell receptor (beta chain) derives from a study of T-cell reconstitution after alpha-beta-depleted transplantation in children. Preparing the TCRbeta library involved the use of unique molecular identifiers. MiXCR was run by TCRdb on the PCR reads, yielding one entry per CDR3 protein. The sample lists just over 950,000 distinct CDR3 sequences, under 30% occurring once. Study-wide results and caveats: Several patients had high TCRbeta diversity at day 60; it came from surviving recipient T cells and thymic progenitors. T cells produced anew were the main source of T-cell counts and diversity one year after transplant. Reportedly, alpha-beta T cells present about two months post-transplant originated from several hundred expanded clones of graft origin.

Points on this clonotype: What it recognizes is unknown.

The CDR3 spans 15 residues. V lost 3 bases to trimming and J lost 1 base, with 12 bases between them. This clonotype was obtained from a boy less than two years old who had a stem cell transplant for SCID, so the T cells may come from the graft donor. The rearrangement uses TRBV12-3 or TRBV12-4 and TRBJ1-2; TRBD1 is a possible D gene (6 bases). The source material was PBMCs, mostly from graft donor cells, sampled 360 days after TCRalphabeta/CD19-depleted stem cell transplant. The CDR3 region is CASSLFPDSNYGYTF. DNA for the CDR3: TGTGCCAGCAGTTTGTTTCCGGACAGTAACTATGGCTACACCTTC.